These 27 T cell receptor beta chains were all obtained from the same sample, sequenced in a study of control samples from healthy donors and cancer patients. Data came from immunoSEQ multiplex PCR; TCRdb stores just in-frame clones and leaves some out. Found here are around 71,000 clones, approximately 89% of them singletons; the top ten hold about 2.1%. The sequencing sample was made of PBMCs. All receptors derive from a woman in her 50s with head and neck cancer.

V gene TRBV19 combines with J gene TRBJ1-2, with a possible D match to TRBD1 (5 bases). Trimming stripped 3 bases from V and 7 bases from J, with 12 bases between. The germline CDR1 and CDR2 sequences are LNHDA and SQIVND (reference sequence). This CDR3 is 13 amino acids long. The CDR3 DNA reads as TGTGCCAGTAGTATTGGCAGGGAAAGTGGCTACACCTTC. It translates to CASSIGRESGYTF.

This chain uses TRBV7-3 with TRBJ2-5; D gene ambiguous. The CDR3 has 13 residues. Trimming stripped 5 bases from V and 2 bases from J, with 9 bases between. Per the germline V gene, CDR1 is SGHTA and CDR2 is FQGTGA. CDR3 region: CASSQGTQETQYF. CDR3 nucleotides: TGTGCCAGCAGCCAAGGAACGCAAGAGACCCAGTACTTC.

The chain is built from TRBV6-5 and TRBJ2-5; D unclear. CDR3 length: 14 residues. The ends were cut back, 4 bases at V and 1 base at J, with 10 bases in the middle. Germline CDR1 and CDR2: MNHEY and SVGAGI. The CDR3 spells CASSSKGLQETQYF. CDR3 bases: TGTGCCAGCAGTTCCAAAGGTCTCCAAGAGACCCAGTACTTC.

The V and J genes are TRBV9 and TRBJ2-3; 7 nucleotides agree with TRBD2. The CDR3 totals 14 residues. In germline, CDR1 is SGDLS, CDR2 YYNGEE. J was trimmed by 4 bases and V by 1 base; bases with no gene match: 3. This CDR3 is CASSVRLASDTQYF. CDR3 bases: TGTGCCAGCAGCGTACGACTAGCATCAGATACGCAGTATTTT.

The chain joins TRBV7-3 to TRBJ2-4; D may correspond to TRBD1 or TRBD2 (7 bases each). The length of the CDR3 is 16 residues. In germline, CDR1 is SGHTA, CDR2 FQGTGA. Between the trimmed V and J ends, which lost 1 base and 4 bases, there was a span of 14 bases. The CDR3 sequence is CASSLIVQGGKNIQYF. The CDR3 DNA sequence: TGTGCCAGCAGCTTAATTGTGCAGGGGGGGAAAAACATTCAGTACTTC.

The chain joins TRBV5-8 to TRBJ2-1; weak D call: TRBD2 (5 bases). This CDR3 comprises 16 residues. V was clipped by 8 bases and J by 1 base, with 19 bases between them. The germline V gene has CDR1 SGHTS and CDR2 YDEGEE. The CDR3 reads CASCDEAGFSYNEQFF. Here the CDR3 DNA reads TGTGCCAGTTGTGATGAGGCGGGTTTTTCCTACAATGAGCAGTTCTTC.

This clone was detected only once. The rearrangement joins TRBV19 to TRBJ2-1, with D perhaps given as TRBD1 or TRBD2 (5 bases each). CDR3 length: 14 residues. Trimming pared 8 bases from V and 8 bases from J, leaving 19 bases between. Germline-derived CDR1 and CDR2 are LNHDA and SQIVND (reference sequence). The CDR3 spells CASSEWGSTDEQFF. The CDR3 DNA reads TGTGCCAGTTCCGAGTGGGGGTCAACCGATGAGCAGTTCTTC.

This chain links TRBV7-3 with TRBJ1-2, with D possibly being TRBD1 (5 bases). The V end lost 5 bases, the J end lost 8 bases, and 21 bases lay between the germline ends. Looked up from germline, CDR1 is SGHTA and CDR2 is FQGTGA. The CDR3 extends over 15 amino acids. The CDR3 DNA follows: TGTGCCAGCAGCCCCTCCGGGGGGGTCAGCGACGGCTACACCTTC. Its protein product is CASSPSGGVSDGYTF.

This clone was seen once. CDR3 sequence: CASSSLGTGGMGLNYGYTF. DNA of the CDR3: TGTGCCAGCAGTTCATTAGGAACAGGGGGCATGGGTCTTAACTATGGCTACACCTTC. This rearrangement joins TRBV28 to TRBJ1-2, with 9 nucleotides matching TRBD1. Germline V gene sequence: CDR1 MDHEN, CDR2 SYDVKM. V gave up 4 bases and J gave up 1 base; unmatched junction bases: 16. This CDR3 region has 19 residues.

The V and J genes are TRBV2 and TRBJ1-2; possible D gene TRBD1, 5 bases. CDR1 is SNHLY, CDR2 FYNNEI, per germline. This CDR3 has 13 amino acids. Trimming shortened V by 7 bases and J by 2 bases, and 11 bases separated the two germline ends. The CDR3 loop is CASMRDGNYGYTF. CDR3 DNA: TGTGCCAGCATGAGGGACGGAAACTATGGCTACACCTTC. Full variable domain (remainder filled in from reference TRBV2 and TRBJ1-2): EPEVTQTPSHQVTQMGQEVILRCVPISNHLYFYWYRQILGQKVEFLVSFYNNEISEKSEIFDDQFSVERPDGSNFTLKIRSTKLEDSAMYFCASMRDGNYGYTFGSGTRLTVV.

The chain links TRBV4-2 to TRBJ2-1, with unresolved D. The V and J ends lost 0 bases and 4 bases respectively, with 16 bases between them. The CDR3 consists of 17 residues. Germline V gives CDR1 LGHNA, CDR2 YNFKEQ. DNA of the CDR3: TGTGCCAGCAGCCAAGATCTGGGTAGCCTCCCTTACAATGAGCAGTTCTTC. Translated: CASSQDLGSLPYNEQFF.

This chain uses TRBV3-1 (or the pseudogene TRBV3-2) with TRBJ2-5, with no clear D. The germline V and J ends were trimmed by 0 bases and 3 bases, with 2 bases remaining between them. This CDR3 has 12 residues. The germline gives CDR1 LGHDT, CDR2 YNNKEL (reference sequence). Written as DNA, the CDR3 is TGTGCCAGCAGCCAAGATGAAGAGACCCAGTACTTC. The encoded protein is CASSQDEETQYF.

The J gene is TRBJ1-1, the V gene TRBV28, with unresolved D. Germline CDR1 MDHEN, CDR2 SYDVKM. The V gene lost 7 bases and the J gene lost 3 bases, with 15 bases spanning the gap. The CDR3 runs to 14 residues. CDR3 nucleotide sequence: TGTGCCAGCAATCCGACGTTTGGAGACACTGAAGCTTTCTTT. Amino acid sequence: CASNPTFGDTEAFF.

The chain is built from TRBV15 and TRBJ1-6; tentatively, D is TRBD1 (6 bases). The CDR3 is made up of 14 amino acids. The V and J ends lost 5 bases and 7 bases respectively, with 12 bases between them. Per the germline V gene, CDR1 is LNHNV and CDR2 is YYDKDF (reference sequence). The CDR3 protein is CATSEGQMNSPLHF. As DNA, the CDR3 is TGTGCCACCAGCGAGGGACAAATGAATTCACCCCTCCACTTT.

This clone occurred once. The V and J genes are TRBV9 and TRBJ2-7, with D possibly TRBD2 on 7 matching bases. The ends were cut back, 0 bases at V and 5 bases at J, with 15 bases in the middle. Looked up from germline, CDR1 is SGDLS and CDR2 is YYNGEE. The CDR3 is 15 amino acids. The CDR3 is CASSVGGGERDEQYF. CDR3 nucleotide sequence: TGTGCCAGCAGCGTAGGAGGGGGGGAGAGGGACGAGCAGTACTTC. Combining the CDR3 with reference TRBV9 and TRBJ2-7 gives the whole variable domain DSGVTQTPKHLITATGQRVTLRCSPRSGDLSVYWYQQSLDQGLQFLIQYYNGEERAKGNILERFSAQQFPDLHSELNLSSLELGDSALYFCASSVGGGERDEQYFGPGTRLTVT.

This chain connects TRBV4-2 to TRBJ2-3; no reliable D call. The V gene's germline CDR1 is LGHNA and CDR2 YNFKEQ. This CDR3 has 13 residues. The ends were cut back, 4 bases at V and 3 bases at J, with 8 bases in the middle. The CDR3 region has the DNA TGTGCCAGCAGCCTTCAAGCTACAGATACGCAGTATTTT. Translation: CASSLQATDTQYF.

The chain is built from TRBV28 and TRBJ1-6; 7 bases line up with TRBD1. The CDR3 is 16 amino acids. With 6 bases clipped from V and 9 bases from J, the junction kept 14 bases outside the gene matches. Germline V gene sequence: CDR1 MDHEN, CDR2 SYDVKM. The CDR3 sequence: CASSHSPGDSSSPLHF. In nucleotides, the CDR3 is TGTGCCAGCAGCCACTCCCCTGGGGACAGCTCTTCACCCCTCCACTTT.

This clone appeared a few times. CDR3 loop: CASSGTGWGPGQPQHF. The CDR3 nucleotides are TGTGCCAGCAGTGGGACAGGGTGGGGGCCCGGGCAGCCCCAGCATTTT. The rearrangement joins TRBV2 to TRBJ1-5, with 8 bases fitting TRBD1. Looked up from germline, CDR1 is SNHLY and CDR2 is FYNNEI. With V trimmed by 4 bases and J by 7 bases, 12 bases remained unmatched. The CDR3 contains 16 residues.

The table lists this clone with a few counts. V is TRBV4-2 and J is TRBJ1-2, with 7 bases that match TRBD1. V trimming: 0 bases; J trimming: 7 bases; junction bases outside the gene matches: 8. The CDR3 spans 15 residues. Germline CDR1 is LGHNA and CDR2 is YNFKEQ. In nucleotides, the CDR3 is TGTGCCAGCAGCCAAGATCCGAGACAGGGAAGTGGCTACACCTTC. Its translation is CASSQDPRQGSGYTF.

The J gene is TRBJ2-3, the V gene TRBV5-4, with 7 bases fitting TRBD2. The CDR3 spans 16 residues. The germline gives CDR1 SGHNT, CDR2 YYREEE (reference sequence). The V gene end was trimmed by 0 bases and the J gene end by 4 bases; junction bases not matched to a gene: 8. CDR3 protein: CASSLGTSVRADTQYF. The DNA of the CDR3 is TGTGCCAGCAGCTTGGGGACTAGTGTGCGAGCAGATACGCAGTATTTT.

This rearrangement joins TRBV7-6 to TRBJ2-7; unclear D gene. V lost 1 base and J lost 6, with 7 bases in between. This CDR3 spans 12 amino acids. Germline CDR1 is SGHVS and CDR2 is FNYEAQ. CDR3 DNA sequence: TGTGCCAGCAGCTTAGGGGAAGGCGAGCAGTACTTC. Amino acids: CASSLGEGEQYF.

The chain uses TRBV18 and TRBJ1-2; TRBD1 aligns across 10 bases. CDR3 length: 15 amino acids. V was clipped by 0 bases and J by 3 bases; unmatched bases: 1. Germline CDR1 is KGHSH and CDR2 is LQKENI. DNA for the CDR3: TGTGCCAGCTCACCACCCGGGACAGGGGACTATGGCTACACCTTC. Translating gives CASSPPGTGDYGYTF.

In this sample, this clone turned up once. The V call is TRBV9, the J call TRBJ1-5, with 7 nucleotides matching TRBD1. The CDR3 has 15 amino acids. Trimming cost V 3 bases and J 4 bases; bases outside gene matches: 7. Per the germline V gene, CDR1 is SGDLS and CDR2 is YYNGEE. DNA for the CDR3: TGTGCCAGCAGCGCAGCGGACAGGTTAAATCAGCCCCAGCATTTT. It codes for CASSAADRLNQPQHF. The full variable domain, its missing parts supplied by reference TRBV9 and TRBJ1-5, is DSGVTQTPKHLITATGQRVTLRCSPRSGDLSVYWYQQSLDQGLQFLIQYYNGEERAKGNILERFSAQQFPDLHSELNLSSLELGDSALYFCASSAADRLNQPQHFGDGTRLSIL.

The chain carries TRBV5-1 and TRBJ2-3, with TRBD2 identical over 7 bases. The CDR3 is 14 amino acids. In germline, CDR1 is SGHRS, CDR2 YFSETQ. V was clipped by 4 bases and J by 5 bases; unmatched bases: 7. CDR3 region: CASSISAGQDTQYF. CDR3 coding DNA: TGCGCCAGCAGCATTTCAGCGGGGCAAGATACGCAGTATTTT.

The gene calls are TRBV18 and TRBJ1-1; D ambiguous. V lost 2 bases and J lost 1, with 17 bases in between. The CDR3 loop spans 17 amino acids. The V gene's germline CDR1 is KGHSH and CDR2 LQKENI. This CDR3 is CASSPSYPGRSNTEAFF. Here the CDR3 DNA reads TGTGCCAGCTCACCATCATACCCGGGCAGATCGAACACTGAAGCTTTCTTT. The full variable domain, completed using reference TRBV18 and TRBJ1-1, is NAGVMQNPRHLVRRRGQEARLRCSPMKGHSHVYWYRQLPEEGLKFMVYLQKENIIDESGMPKERFSAEFPKEGPSILRIQQVVRGDSAAYFCASSPSYPGRSNTEAFFGQGTRLTVV.

CDR3 DNA: TGTGCCTGGAGTCCGGGGGGAAACTATGGCTACACCTTC. The encoded protein is CAWSPGGNYGYTF. The chain combines TRBV30 with TRBJ1-2; TRBD1 might be the D (5 bases). This CDR3 is 13 amino acids long. The V end was cut by 2 bases, the J end by 2 bases, with 9 bases between. Per germline, CDR1 GTSNPN and CDR2 SVGIG (reference sequence).

The rearrangement joins TRBV21-1 to TRBJ2-7. TRBV21-1 is termed a pseudogene. The CDR3 runs to 18 residues. Here the CDR3 reads CASSNPSPSPDRSYEQYF. In DNA form, the CDR3 reads TGTGCCAGCAGCAACCCCAGCCCTAGCCCAGACAGATCCTACGAGCAGTACTTC.